This T cell receptor (beta chain) emerged from a study of beta chain features in type 1 diabetes. Study conclusions and caveats: Type 1 diabetes patients showed fewer insertions and more deletions at VDJ junctions. Patients' naive, central memory and Treg TCRB repertoires seemed closer to one another than those of healthy donors. Moderate but significant shortening of TCRB CDR3s was recorded in all four CD4+ subsets from Type 1 diabetes patients.

As every portion of the isolated RNA was reverse transcribed, the sequencing read expressed TCRB transcripts. The protocol was immunoSEQ multiplex PCR, while the TCRdb copy is restricted to in-frame clones and leaves out a portion. The repertoire consists of nearly 250,000 clones, with 13% to 15% occurring once and the leading ten covering more than 0.02%. The CDR3 runs 14 residues. V lost 8 bases and J 2 bases, leaving 12 bases between the germline ends. Germline V gives CDR1 SNHLY, CDR2 FYNNEI. As concerns this clone: Its antigen is as yet unknown.

The TCR originated in a woman between 40 and 55 years old in good health. The V call is TRBV2, the J call TRBJ1-4; D gene uncertain. Material: naive CD4+ T cells from blood. CDR3 loop: CASRSVKTNEKLFF. The CDR3 DNA reads TGTGCCAGCCGTTCAGTGAAGACTAATGAAAAACTGTTTTTT.